This TCR beta chain was recovered during a study of T cell responses to AZD1222 COVID-19 vaccine. General study points: Spike-specific TCR repertoires showed rising breadth and depth after two AZD1222 doses. In the spike-specific TCR repertoire, nearly half reportedly target unmutated variant regions.

The method was immunoSEQ multiplex PCR; TCRdb's version includes in-frame clones alone and lacks a portion of them. The sample lists 150,000 to 180,000 clones, about 87% seen once, with around 3.2% in the top ten. Note on this clone: Its antigen remains unidentified.

CDR3 length equals 12 residues. Deletions cut 6 bases from V and 8 bases from J, with 8 bases between. This clonotype was sampled from an adult in good health. This chain links TRBV12-3 or TRBV12-4 with TRBJ1-6; D unresolved. Sequences were derived from peripheral blood, sampled on day 0 of AZD1222 vaccination. CDR3 in DNA: TGTGCCAGCAGGGAGGGTGATTCACCCCTCCACTTT. Protein: CASREGDSPLHF.